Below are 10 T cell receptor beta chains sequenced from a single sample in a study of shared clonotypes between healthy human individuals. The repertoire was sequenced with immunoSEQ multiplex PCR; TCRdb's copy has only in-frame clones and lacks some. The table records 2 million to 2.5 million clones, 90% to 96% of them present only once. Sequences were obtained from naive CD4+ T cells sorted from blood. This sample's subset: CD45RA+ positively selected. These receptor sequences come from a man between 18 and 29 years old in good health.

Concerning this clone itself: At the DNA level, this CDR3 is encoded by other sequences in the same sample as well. The CDR3 nucleotides are TGCAGCGCTGGTGGTGGTAGCACAGATACGCAGTATTTT. This sequence encodes CSAGGGSTDTQYF. The chain links TRBV29-1 to TRBJ2-3, with D hard to call. The V end was cut by 7 bases, the J end by 0 bases, with 11 bases between. This CDR3 spans 13 amino acids. Germline V gene data show CDR1 as SQVTM and CDR2 as ANQGSEA.

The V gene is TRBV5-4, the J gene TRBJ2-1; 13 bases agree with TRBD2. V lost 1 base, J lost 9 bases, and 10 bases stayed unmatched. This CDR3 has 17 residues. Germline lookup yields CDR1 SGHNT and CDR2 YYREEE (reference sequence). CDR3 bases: TGTGCCAGCAGCTTGAAGGTACTAGCGGGAGGGTCAGTTGAGCAGTTCTTC. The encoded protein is CASSLKVLAGGSVEQFF.

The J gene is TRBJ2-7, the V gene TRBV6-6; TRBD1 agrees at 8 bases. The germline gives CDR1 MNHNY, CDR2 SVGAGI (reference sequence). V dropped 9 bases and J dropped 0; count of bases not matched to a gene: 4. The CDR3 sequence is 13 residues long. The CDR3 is CASRGTGSYEQYF. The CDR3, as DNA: TGTGCCAGTCGCGGGACAGGCTCCTACGAGCAGTACTTC.

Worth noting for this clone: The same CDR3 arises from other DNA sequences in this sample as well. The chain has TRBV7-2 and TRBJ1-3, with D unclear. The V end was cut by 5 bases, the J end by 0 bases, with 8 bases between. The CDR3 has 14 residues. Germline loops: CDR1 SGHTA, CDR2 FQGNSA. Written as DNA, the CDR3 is TGTGCCAGCAGCCCCCAGAGCTCTGGAAACACCATATATTTT. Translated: CASSPQSSGNTIYF.

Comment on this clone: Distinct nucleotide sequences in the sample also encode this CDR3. The CDR3 sequence is CASSLGAGGETQYF. In DNA, the CDR3 is TGTGCCAGCAGCTTAGGGGCGGGAGGAGAGACCCAGTACTTC. The chain carries TRBV7-2 and TRBJ2-5; TRBD2 matches at 8 bases. Germline CDR1 reads SGHTA; CDR2 reads FQGNSA. J lost 4 bases, V lost 1 base, and 2 bases had no gene match. There are 14 residues in the CDR3.

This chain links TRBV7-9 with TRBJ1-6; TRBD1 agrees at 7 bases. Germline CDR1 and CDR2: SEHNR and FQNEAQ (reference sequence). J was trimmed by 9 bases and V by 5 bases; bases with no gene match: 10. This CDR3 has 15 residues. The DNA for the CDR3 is TGTGCCAGCAGCCCCCTCGGACAGGTTGGTTCACCCCTCCACTTT. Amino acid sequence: CASSPLGQVGSPLHF.

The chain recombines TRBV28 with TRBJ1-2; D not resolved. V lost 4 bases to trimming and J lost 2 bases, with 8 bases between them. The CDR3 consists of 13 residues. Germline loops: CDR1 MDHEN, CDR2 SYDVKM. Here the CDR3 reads CASSSQTNYGYTF. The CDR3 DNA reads TGTGCCAGCAGTTCTCAGACAAACTATGGCTACACCTTC.

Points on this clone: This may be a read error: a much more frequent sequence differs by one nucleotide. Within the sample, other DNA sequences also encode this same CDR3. CDR3 coding DNA: TGTGCCAGCAGCTTGGGGGGCACAGATACGCAGTATTTT. Translating gives CASSLGGTDTQYF. This sequence joins TRBV11-2 and TRBJ2-3; either TRBD1 or TRBD2 may fit D (5 bases each). The germline V gene encodes CDR1 SGHAT and CDR2 FQNNGV. The length of the CDR3 is 13 residues. V was pared by 3 bases and J by 1 base, with 5 bases between.

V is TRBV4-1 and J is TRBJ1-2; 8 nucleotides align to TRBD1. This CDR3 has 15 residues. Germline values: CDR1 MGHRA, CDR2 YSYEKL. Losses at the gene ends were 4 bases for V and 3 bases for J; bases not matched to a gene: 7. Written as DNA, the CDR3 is TGCGCCAGCAGCCTAGCCAGACAGGGGCACTATGGCTACACCTTC. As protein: CASSLARQGHYGYTF.

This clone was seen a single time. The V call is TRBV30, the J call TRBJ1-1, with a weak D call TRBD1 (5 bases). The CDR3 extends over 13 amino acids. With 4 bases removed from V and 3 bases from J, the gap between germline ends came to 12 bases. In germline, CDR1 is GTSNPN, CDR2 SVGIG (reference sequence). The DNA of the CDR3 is TGTGCCTGGAACGCTCGGGGGGACACTGAAGCTTTCTTT. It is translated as CAWNARGDTEAFF.